Following are 3 T cell receptor beta chains from one sample sequenced in a study of STAT5B mutations in CD4+ large granular lymphocyte leukemia. Sequencing was performed with immunoSEQ multiplex PCR; in TCRdb, only in-frame clones are kept and a portion is missing. The table includes 28,000 or so clones, 78% detected once. Sequenced input: CD4+ T cells from blood buffy coats. These receptors came from a human donor in good health.

The J gene is TRBJ2-7, the V gene TRBV28; the D is unclear. Germline loops: CDR1 MDHEN, CDR2 SYDVKM. The V gene lost 4 bases and the J gene lost 6 bases, with 19 bases spanning the gap. This CDR3 has 15 amino acids. CDR3 residues: CASSSLGQSLLEQYF. DNA of the CDR3: TGTGCCAGCAGTTCCCTCGGGCAGTCCCTCCTCGAGCAGTACTTC. Full variable domain (remainder filled in from reference TRBV28 and TRBJ2-7): DVKVTQSSRYLVKRTGEKVFLECVQDMDHENMFWYRQDPGLGLRLIYFSYDVKMKEKGDIPEGYSVSREKKERFSLILESASTNQTSMYLCASSSLGQSLLEQYFGPGTRLTVT.

The sample holds one count of this clone. The chain carries TRBV2 and TRBJ2-1; 9 nucleotides line up with TRBD2. The trim removed 1 base at V and 1 base at J, leaving 8 bases unmatched. Per germline, CDR1 SNHLY and CDR2 FYNNEI. This CDR3 is 18 amino acids long. This chain's CDR3 is CASSEVAAGGASYNEQFF. CDR3 bases: TGTGCCAGCAGTGAAGTGGCGGCGGGAGGGGCTTCCTACAATGAGCAGTTCTTC. Filled out from reference TRBV2 and TRBJ2-1, the complete variable domain reads EPEVTQTPSHQVTQMGQEVILRCVPISNHLYFYWYRQILGQKVEFLVSFYNNEISEKSEIFDDQFSVERPDGSNFTLKIRSTKLEDSAMYFCASSEVAAGGASYNEQFFGPGTRLTVL.

The chain is built from TRBV21-1 and TRBJ1-4; the D call TRBD1 from the table was never checked on the DNA. TRBV21-1 is a documented pseudogene. This CDR3 spans 19 amino acids. The DNA for the CDR3 is TGTGCCAGCAGCAAAGTGAAGGCAGCCAGGGGGTCGGATAATGAAAAACTGTTTTTT. Translated, it gives CASSKVKAARGSDNEKLFF.